The 17 T cell receptor beta chains given below trace back to one sample, sequenced in a study of long-term antiretroviral therapy in people with HIV. The assay used was immunoSEQ (version v3.0), run at survey level. Here immunoSEQ multiplex PCR was the method, and the copy in TCRdb shows in-frame clones only, minus some. The sample shows 30,000 to 40,000 clones, about four fifths of them seen only once. The specimen comprised unsorted PBMCs, sampled 1.9 years after starting antiretroviral therapy. The origin of the receptors is a man between 18 and 35 years old with HIV.

V gene TRBV7-9 combines with J gene TRBJ2-5; D is unclear. CDR1 is SEHNR and CDR2 is FQNEAQ in the germline V gene (reference sequence). CDR3 length equals 14 residues. V was trimmed by 5 bases and J by 2 bases, leaving 12 bases between them. CDR3 loop: CASSLLAGQETQYF. CDR3 in DNA: TGTGCCAGCAGCCTTCTGGCAGGACAAGAGACCCAGTACTTC.

V usage is TRBV28 and J usage is TRBJ2-7; a possible D gene is TRBD1 (5 bases). The CDR3 has 12 amino acids. V was cut by 8 bases and J by 9 bases, with 17 bases left in between. Germline loops: CDR1 MDHEN, CDR2 SYDVKM. This CDR3 is CASLDSPAGQYV. The DNA for the CDR3 is TGTGCCAGCCTAGACAGCCCCGCTGGGCAGTACGTC.

The chain uses TRBV2 and TRBJ1-6; a possible D gene is TRBD1 (6 bases). The V end lost 8 bases, the J end lost 10 bases, and 24 bases lay between the germline ends. Germline V CDR1 and CDR2: SNHLY, FYNNEI. The CDR3 has 16 amino acids. The chain's CDR3 is CASWGRGSDDGSPLHF. Here the CDR3 DNA reads TGTGCCAGCTGGGGGCGGGGCTCGGATGATGGGTCACCCCTCCACTTT.

The chain employs TRBV5-5 and TRBJ2-7; no clear D gene. This CDR3 has 16 residues. Looked up from germline, CDR1 is SGHKS and CDR2 is YYEKEE (reference sequence). V was cut by 0 bases and J by 0 bases, with 13 bases left in between. CDR3: CASSLAWQPSSYEQYF. The CDR3 DNA is TGTGCCAGCAGCTTGGCGTGGCAGCCGAGCTCCTACGAGCAGTACTTC.

The chain carries TRBV9 and TRBJ2-1; tentative D call: TRBD1 (6 bases). The CDR3 is made up of 14 amino acids. V shed 0 bases and J shed 10 bases, with 14 bases lying between them. Looked up from germline, CDR1 is SGDLS and CDR2 is YYNGEE. The CDR3 protein is CASSVEVGTSEQFF. In DNA form, the CDR3 reads TGTGCCAGCAGCGTAGAAGTGGGGACATCGGAGCAGTTCTTC.

The V gene is TRBV28, the J gene TRBJ1-3; D not resolved. The CDR3 consists of 15 residues. Germline V lookup: CDR1 MDHEN, CDR2 SYDVKM. V was pared by 2 bases and J by 3 bases, with 11 bases between. The CDR3 loop reads CASSLLSAGGNTIYF. As DNA, the CDR3 is TGTGCCAGCAGTTTACTATCGGCGGGTGGAAACACCATATATTTT. The full variable domain, in which reference TRBV28 and TRBJ1-3 provide the parts outside the CDR3, is DVKVTQSSRYLVKRTGEKVFLECVQDMDHENMFWYRQDPGLGLRLIYFSYDVKMKEKGDIPEGYSVSREKKERFSLILESASTNQTSMYLCASSLLSAGGNTIYFGEGSWLTVV.

The V and J genes are TRBV5-1 and TRBJ2-6; tentative D call: TRBD1 (6 bases). This CDR3 is built from 16 residues. The V end lost 5 bases, the J end lost 4 bases, and 16 bases lay between the germline ends. Germline loops: CDR1 SGHRS, CDR2 YFSETQ. The chain's CDR3 is CASSLQGQVGANVLTF. As DNA, the CDR3 is TGCGCCAGCAGTCTACAGGGCCAGGTGGGGGCCAACGTCCTGACTTTC.

A few counts support this clone. The V and J genes are TRBV5-1 and TRBJ2-5; 9 bases line up with TRBD1. Germline V gene data show CDR1 as SGHRS and CDR2 as YFSETQ. Unmatched junction bases numbered 7, after V lost 4 bases and J lost 3 bases. The CDR3 has 15 amino acids. CDR3 loop: CASSTQGQGEETQYF. CDR3 in DNA: TGCGCCAGCAGCACGCAGGGACAGGGAGAAGAGACCCAGTACTTC.

The chain couples TRBV5-4 to TRBJ2-1; D possibly matches TRBD1 or TRBD2 (6 bases each). Trimming removed 4 bases at V and 3 bases at J, with 20 bases between. The CDR3 sequence is 17 residues long. Germline V gene sequence: CDR1 SGHNT, CDR2 YYREEE (reference sequence). CDR3 bases: TGTGCCAGCAGCCAAACCAGACTAGAGGGGGACTACAATGAGCAGTTCTTC. This encodes CASSQTRLEGDYNEQFF.

This clone was seen a single time. The chain links TRBV28 to TRBJ1-4, with TRBD1 as a possible D gene (6 bases). The germline V and J ends were trimmed by 10 bases and 5 bases, with 20 bases remaining between them. Germline CDR1 MDHEN, CDR2 SYDVKM. CDR3 length equals 15 residues. This CDR3 reads CAIGLGGGSNEKLFF. As DNA, the CDR3 is TGTGCCATCGGATTAGGGGGGGGGAGCAATGAAAAACTGTTTTTT.

The chain links TRBV18 to TRBJ2-7, with D perhaps TRBD1 or TRBD2 (6 bases each). Germline CDR1 reads KGHSH; CDR2 reads LQKENI. CDR3 length: 12 residues. Trimming took 4 bases from V and 6 from J, leaving 10 bases between them. CDR3 bases: TGTGCCAGCTCACGGGGGGCTGCCGAGCAGTACTTC. Its protein product is CASSRGAAEQYF.

The V gene is TRBV30, the J gene TRBJ2-5; D unclear. Germline V gene sequence: CDR1 GTSNPN, CDR2 SVGIG (reference sequence). The CDR3 totals 14 residues. V shed 2 bases and J shed 1 base, with 11 bases lying between them. The CDR3 here is CAWSRAAGQETQYF. Written as DNA, the CDR3 is TGTGCCTGGAGTAGGGCAGCTGGCCAAGAGACCCAGTACTTC.

By share, this clone counts as medium-sized. The CDR3 sequence is CASSYGIRSGYTF. As DNA, the CDR3 is TGTGCCAGCAGTTACGGAATTAGGTCTGGCTACACCTTC. The chain uses TRBV6-5 and TRBJ1-2; no clear D gene. The V gene's germline CDR1 is MNHEY and CDR2 SVGAGI. The V gene lost 2 bases and the J gene lost 7 bases, with 11 bases spanning the gap. The CDR3 consists of 13 residues.

J is TRBJ2-3 and V is TRBV30; possibly TRBD2 for D (7 bases). Germline V CDR1 and CDR2: GTSNPN, SVGIG (reference sequence). This CDR3 has 12 amino acids. The V end lost 4 bases, the J end lost 8 bases, and 13 bases lay between the germline ends. For the CDR3, the DNA is TGTGCCTGGAACGAAGGGGGGGGTACGCAGTATTTT. This sequence encodes CAWNEGGGTQYF.

The V and J genes are TRBV4-1 and TRBJ2-7; D may be TRBD1 or TRBD2 (5 bases each). CDR1 and CDR2 from the germline V gene are MGHRA and YSYEKL. Trimming stripped 3 bases from V and 0 bases from J, with 12 bases between. The CDR3 has 15 residues. The CDR3 DNA sequence: TGCGCCAGCAGCCAGGGGGTGGGACGCTCCTACGAGCAGTACTTC. Its translation: CASSQGVGRSYEQYF.

V and J are TRBV6-6 and TRBJ2-7; D might be TRBD1 or TRBD2, each matching 5 bases. Looked up from germline, CDR1 is MNHNY and CDR2 is SVGAGI (reference sequence). The V gene lost 6 bases and the J gene lost 7 bases, with 16 bases spanning the gap. There are 13 residues in the CDR3. CDR3 nucleotides: TGTGCCAGCAGCCCTTTGGGGCCGGGAGAGCAGTACGTC. Translation gives CASSPLGPGEQYV.

This clone was observed once. The chain links TRBV5-8 to TRBJ1-2; D is uncertain. The V end was cut by 0 bases, the J end by 3 bases, with 9 bases between. The CDR3 sequence is 14 residues long. Looked up from germline, CDR1 is SGHTS and CDR2 is YDEGEE. CDR3 nucleotides: TGTGCCAGCAGCTTGGGGGGTGACTACTATGGCTACACCTTC. It yields the protein CASSLGGDYYGYTF.